Listed below are T cell receptor beta chains from one sample, sequenced in a study of shared clonotypes between healthy human individuals. Sequencing used immunoSEQ multiplex PCR; TCRdb keeps in-frame clones, though not all of them. This sample has 2 million to 2.5 million clones, with just over 90% found just once. Sequencing was done on a sample of naive CD4+ T cells from PBMCs. All receptors derive from a young man in good health. Some clones in this sample may be carry-over from other donors' samples. Both conserved end residues are part of each CDR3. Fields, in order: clone size, V gene, D gene, J gene, CDR3 length, CDR3 DNA, CDR3 protein. A D gene is named only where the DNA matches it firmly. Size is omitted from some rows. Given values are once, few, many or a class for expanded clones.

NA	TRBV29-1	NA	TRBJ1-6	12	TGCAGCGTTGAGCCTGAGCTGGCACCCCTCCACTTT	CSVEPELAPLHF
NA	TRBV6-5	NA	TRBJ2-7	16	TGTGCCAGCAGTTACTTGTGGGACCCCTCCTACTACGAGCAGTACTTC	CASSYLWDPSYYEQYF
NA	TRBV6-6	NA	TRBJ2-5	13	TGTGCCAGCAGCTGGCGGATTGAGGAGACCCAGTACTTC	CASSWRIEETQYF
NA	TRBV2	TRBD1	TRBJ2-7	12	TGTGCCACCCGGGACAGGGCCTACGAGCAGTACTTC	CATRDRAYEQYF
NA	TRBV9	NA	TRBJ2-2	16	TGTGCCAGCGACCGAGAGGGAGCGGTGAACACCGGGGAGCTGTTTTTT	CASDREGAVNTGELFF
NA	TRBV5-4	NA	TRBJ2-7	12	TGTGCCAGCAGTTCTCCAGGGGACGAGCAGTACTTC	CASSSPGDEQYF
NA	TRBV6-4	NA	TRBJ2-3	13	TGTGCCAGCAGTGACAGGGGCGGAGATACGCAGTATTTT	CASSDRGGDTQYF
once	TRBV5-1	TRBD2	TRBJ2-1	16	TGCGCCAGCAGCCCGCCACTAGCGGGAGTAAACAATGAGCAGTTCTTC	CASSPPLAGVNNEQFF
NA	TRBV6-5	NA	TRBJ2-7	16	TGTGCCAGCAGTTACCCGACAGGTACCCTGCACTACGAGCAGTACTTC	CASSYPTGTLHYEQYF
NA	TRBV28	NA	TRBJ2-3	13	TGTGCCAGCAGTGGGGGGGCCCCAGATACGCAGTATTTT	CASSGGAPDTQYF
once	TRBV10-2	NA	TRBJ2-1	14	TGCGCCAGCCTTATCCAGCCATCCTACAATGAGCAGTTCTTC	CASLIQPSYNEQFF
NA	TRBV4-2	TRBD2	TRBJ2-7	15	TGTGCCAGCAGCCAAGATCTAGCGGGAGGCTCCGAGCAGTACTTC	CASSQDLAGGSEQYF
NA	TRBV11-2	NA	TRBJ2-3	13	TGTGCCAGCAGCCCCCGCGGGCCAGATACGCAGTATTTT	CASSPRGPDTQYF
NA	TRBV5-1	NA	TRBJ2-5	13	TGCGCCAGCCGACAGGACCCGGCGGAGACCCAGTACTTC	CASRQDPAETQYF
NA	TRBV9	NA	TRBJ1-5	13	TGTGCCAGCAGCGTAGACTCAGATCAGCCCCAGCATTTT	CASSVDSDQPQHF
NA	TRBV7-9	TRBD1	TRBJ1-1	15	TGTGCCAGCAGCTCGCCGACAGGGTCGGACACTGAAGCTTTCTTT	CASSSPTGSDTEAFF
NA	TRBV10-3	TRBD2	TRBJ2-7	18	TGTGCCATCAGTGAGTCGACGGCTAGCGGGCTTTCCCTGGGCGAGCAGTACTTC	CAISESTASGLSLGEQYF
NA	TRBV25-1	NA	TRBJ2-3	15	TGTGCCAGCAGTTCGGAGAGGGGGAACACAGATACGCAGTATTTT	CASSSERGNTDTQYF
NA	TRBV7-9	NA	TRBJ1-2	14	TGTGCCAGCAGCTTACTACAGAGGTTAAATGGCTACACCTTC	CASSLLQRLNGYTF
NA	TRBV14	NA	TRBJ1-1	14	TGTGCCAGCAGCCAAGATCCGTGGGGGGCTGAAGCTTTCTTT	CASSQDPWGAEAFF
NA	TRBV29-1	TRBD1	TRBJ1-1	13	TGCAGCGTTGAAGTGGGCAGGGGGCATCAAGCTTTCTTT	CSVEVGRGHQAFF
NA	TRBV7-2	NA	TRBJ2-5	14	TGTGCCAGCAGCTTAGTTAGGGACCAAGAGACCCAGTACTTC	CASSLVRDQETQYF
NA	TRBV29-1	TRBD2	TRBJ2-3	15	TGCAGCCCCGTGGGGGCGGGAGGGACCACAGATACGCAGTATTTT	CSPVGAGGTTDTQYF
NA	TRBV5-1	NA	TRBJ1-2	17	TGCGCCAGCAGCTTGGGTGCAGGGGCGCTCGGAAACTATGGCTACACCTTC	CASSLGAGALGNYGYTF
NA	TRBV6-1	NA	TRBJ2-1	11	TGTGCCAGCAGTCAAGGGCGGGAGCAGTTCTTC	CASSQGREQFF
NA	TRBV6-1	NA	TRBJ1-5	14	TGTGCCAGCATTCAACAGGGAATGGGGCAGCCCCAGCATTTT	CASIQQGMGQPQHF
NA	TRBV5-4	NA	TRBJ1-2	15	TGTGCCAGCAGCACGCGGACGGACTTGGCCTATGGCTACACCTTC	CASSTRTDLAYGYTF
NA	TRBV7-7	NA	TRBJ2-7	14	TGTGCCAGCAGCTTATCCGCGACAGTCGGCGAGCAGTACTTC	CASSLSATVGEQYF
NA	TRBV19	NA	TRBJ1-2	12	TGTGCCAGTAGTATAGTCGGGTATGGCTACACCTTC	CASSIVGYGYTF
NA	TRBV2	NA	TRBJ2-1	11	TGTGCCACGTTAAACTACAATGAGCAGTTCTTC	CATLNYNEQFF
NA	TRBV7-3	NA	TRBJ2-1	13	TGTGCCAGCAGCCCAACTTGGGGTGCGCCCGAGTTCTTC	CASSPTWGAPEFF
NA	TRBV7-2	NA	TRBJ2-5	14	TGTGCCAGCAGCTCATGGGGGCTTCAAGAGACCCAGTACTTC	CASSSWGLQETQYF
NA	TRBV5-1	NA	TRBJ2-7	14	TGCGCCAGCAGCGCCGGACGGAGTAACTACGAGCAGTACTTC	CASSAGRSNYEQYF
once	TRBV11-2	NA	TRBJ1-3	14	TGTGCCAGCAGCCGTTACGGGGCCGGAAACACCATATATTTT	CASSRYGAGNTIYF